Each of the 29 T cell receptor beta chains below was sequenced from the same sample in a study of T cell repertoires in cytomegalovirus infection. TCRdb called the reads again in MiXCR, with one record for every CDR3 protein. This sample has about 450,000 distinct CDR3 sequences, with approximately 31% found just once. Sequencing used PBMCs. Every receptor here comes from a human donor in good health (CMV status not recorded). Some clones in this sample may be carry-over from other donors' samples.

This clonotype was seen repeatedly, ten times or more. The rearrangement uses TRBV7-8 and TRBJ1-4, with D possibly TRBD1 on 5 matching bases. The CDR3 is 16 residues long. The germline V gene encodes CDR1 SGHVS and CDR2 FQNEAQ. V lost 3 bases, J lost 6 bases, and 17 bases lay in between. The CDR3 region is CASSFSGARPHEKLFF. Written as DNA, the CDR3 is TGTGCCAGCAGCTTCAGCGGGGCCCGTCCCCATGAAAAACTGTTTTTT.

This clonotype was found many times. This chain joins TRBV7-2 and TRBJ2-5, with D possibly being TRBD1 (5 bases). The length of the CDR3 is 14 residues. Between the trimmed V and J ends, which lost 2 bases and 4 bases, there was a span of 11 bases. Germline CDR1 reads SGHTA; CDR2 reads FQGNSA. The CDR3 DNA follows: TGTGCCAGCAGCTTAAGGGTCCAGGGAGAGACCCAGTACTTC. Protein: CASSLRVQGETQYF.

This chain connects TRBV10-3 to TRBJ2-5; D may be TRBD1 or TRBD2 (5 bases each). With 10 bases removed from V and 2 bases from J, the gap between germline ends came to 23 bases. The CDR3 covers 16 residues. CDR1 and CDR2 from the germline V gene are ENHRY and SYGVKD. In DNA form, the CDR3 reads TGTGCCACCCAAGGTTCTGCCGGGGCCAGACAAGAGACCCAGTACTTC. Its translation: CATQGSAGARQETQYF.

This clonotype has more than one count but fewer than ten. The chain recombines TRBV5-6 with TRBJ2-5, with 9 nucleotides matching TRBD1. The V and J ends lost 3 bases and 5 bases, in that order; junction bases with no gene match: 8. In germline, CDR1 is SGHDT, CDR2 YYEEEE. This CDR3 is built from 15 residues. As DNA, the CDR3 is TGTGCCAGCAGCTCGGGACAGGGATTCGCTGAGACCCAGTACTTC. This sequence encodes CASSSGQGFAETQYF. Combining the CDR3 with reference TRBV5-6 and TRBJ2-5 gives the whole variable domain DAGVTQSPTHLIKTRGQQVTLRCSPKSGHDTVSWYQQALGQGPQFIFQYYEEEERQRGNFPDRFSGHQFPNYSSELNVNALLLGDSALYLCASSSGQGFAETQYFGPGTRLLVL.

This clonotype was detected ten times or more. The V and J genes are TRBV12-3 or TRBV12-4 and TRBJ2-5, with 7 bases matching TRBD1. V dropped 5 bases and J dropped 4; count of bases not matched to a gene: 7. The CDR3 extends over 14 amino acids. CDR3 DNA: TGTGCCAGCAGTCCAACAGGGGTTGGAGAGACCCAGTACTTC. As protein: CASSPTGVGETQYF.

V usage is TRBV5-4 and J usage is TRBJ2-1; a weak D match, TRBD2 (6 bases). The germline CDR1 and CDR2 sequences are SGHNT and YYREEE (reference sequence). This CDR3 has 15 residues. The ends were cut back, 4 bases at V and 2 bases at J, with 13 bases in the middle. The CDR3, as DNA: TGTGCCAGCAGCCCCCCCGGGGGACCCTACAATGAGCAGTTCTTC. Protein: CASSPPGGPYNEQFF.

The V and J genes are TRBV18 and TRBJ2-5, with unresolved D. V was pared by 3 bases and J by 4 bases, with 21 bases between. The CDR3 has 17 amino acids. Germline CDR1 reads KGHSH; CDR2 reads LQKENI. CDR3 in DNA: TGTGCCAGCTCACCCTCGTACCAGCCCTCGGTAGGAGAGACCCAGTACTTC. This translates into CASSPSYQPSVGETQYF.

This clonotype appeared a few times. The V and J genes are TRBV27 and TRBJ2-7; 8 bases line up with TRBD2. Germline CDR1 reads MNHEY; CDR2 reads SMNVEV (reference sequence). The CDR3 has 12 amino acids. The ends lost 6 bases at V and 8 bases at J; junction bases unmatched: 6. CDR3 sequence: CASSLRGGQQYF. CDR3 in DNA: TGTGCCAGCAGCCTACGGGGGGGGCAGCAGTACTTC.

J is TRBJ2-1 and V is TRBV7-6, with 7 bases identical to TRBD1. J gave up 2 bases and V 0 bases, and 7 bases lay outside the gene matches. Germline-derived CDR1 and CDR2 are SGHVS and FNYEAQ. The CDR3 is made up of 17 amino acids. CDR3 sequence reads: CASSLATGKRAYNEQFF. The CDR3 DNA follows: TGTGCCAGCAGCTTAGCGACAGGGAAACGGGCCTACAATGAGCAGTTCTTC.

J is TRBJ1-3 and V is TRBV19; D is possibly TRBD1 (6 bases). The CDR3 covers 15 residues. The germline gives CDR1 LNHDA, CDR2 SQIVND (reference sequence). Trimming cost V 7 bases and J 6 bases, with 19 bases left between them. CDR3 sequence (DNA): TGTGCCAGTACCTCCACCGGACAGCCAAAAAACACCATATATTTT. Its translation: CASTSTGQPKNTIYF.

This clonotype has more than one count but fewer than ten. CDR3 sequence reads: CASGRVGDTEAFF. The DNA for the CDR3 is TGTGCCAGTGGGAGGGTCGGGGACACTGAAGCTTTCTTT. This chain joins TRBV6-8 and TRBJ1-1; D is unclear. The V and J ends lost 9 bases and 3 bases respectively, with 14 bases between them. Germline-derived CDR1 and CDR2 are MNHGY and SAAAGT. There are 13 residues in the CDR3.

There are many counts of this clonotype. CDR3 DNA: TGTGCCAGCAGCTTAGTCGCAGGGCAGGGAGGCACCGGGGAGCTGTTTTTT. This encodes CASSLVAGQGGTGELFF. V gene TRBV7-2 combines with J gene TRBJ2-2; tentatively, D is TRBD2 (6 bases). Germline lookup yields CDR1 SGHTA and CDR2 FQGNSA. V lost 1 base and J 4 bases, leaving 16 bases between the germline ends. The length of the CDR3 is 17 residues.

The chain combines TRBV7-8 with TRBJ2-7; perhaps D is TRBD1 or TRBD2 (6 bases each). Germline V gene lookup returns CDR1 SGHVS and CDR2 FQNEAQ. The V and J ends lost 5 bases and 2 bases respectively, with 13 bases between them. This CDR3 has 14 amino acids. The chain's CDR3 is CASSARDTAYEQYF. The CDR3 DNA reads TGTGCCAGCAGCGCGCGGGACACGGCCTACGAGCAGTACTTC.

The chain is built from TRBV7-9 and TRBJ1-4; a weak D match, TRBD1 (5 bases). This CDR3 contains 15 residues. Deletions cut 4 bases from V and 6 bases from J, with 15 bases between. Germline lookup yields CDR1 SEHNR and CDR2 FQNEAQ (reference sequence). The CDR3 protein is CASSYSGRGDEKLFF. As DNA, the CDR3 is TGTGCCAGCAGCTACTCAGGGAGGGGAGATGAAAAACTGTTTTTT.

V gene TRBV6-6 combines with J gene TRBJ2-7, with D possibly called TRBD1 or TRBD2 (5 bases each). Trimming left V 2 bases short and J 5 bases short, with 19 bases between. There are 16 residues in the CDR3. In germline, CDR1 is MNHNY, CDR2 SVGAGI (reference sequence). For the CDR3, the DNA is TGTGCCAGCAGTTACCCCGACCGGGGCCCCTGGGACGAGCAGTACTTC. It translates to CASSYPDRGPWDEQYF.

This clonotype was found a few times. The CDR3 DNA is TGCAGTGCTAGAGTTGGAGGGGGAAACACTGAAGCTTTCTTT. It encodes CSARVGGGNTEAFF. V gene TRBV20-1 combines with J gene TRBJ1-1; a possible D gene is TRBD1 (6 bases). V was shortened by 1 base and J by 2 bases, with 11 bases between the two germline ends. Germline V CDR1 and CDR2: DFQATT, SNEGSKA (reference sequence). This CDR3 has 14 amino acids.

This clonotype occurred once. A much larger clone is a single base away; this may be a read error. The V call is TRBV10-2, the J call TRBJ1-1; no firm D call. Germline CDR1 and CDR2: WSHSY and SAAADI. The CDR3 contains 13 residues. V lost 8 bases and J 0 bases, leaving 10 bases between the germline ends. The DNA for the CDR3 is TGCGCCAGCCGTCAGAGGATGAACACTGAAGCTTTCTTT. This gives the protein CASRQRMNTEAFF.

This clonotype was counted once. The junction differs from germline at one of its ends, possibly a read error. The J gene is TRBJ1-1, the V gene TRBV12-3 or TRBV12-4; TRBD1 matches 7 bases. The CDR3 loop spans 14 amino acids. The CDR3: CASSWRGHGTESFF. DNA of the CDR3: TGTGCCAGCAGTTGGAGGGGGCACGGCACTGAATCTTTCTTT.

The chain joins TRBV11-2 to TRBJ1-2, with D maybe TRBD1 (6 bases). V was cut by 3 bases and J by 4 bases, with 12 bases left in between. Germline CDR1 and CDR2: SGHAT and FQNNGV. This CDR3 region has 14 residues. CDR3: CASSLSQGFYGYTF. CDR3 nucleotides: TGTGCCAGCAGCTTGTCTCAGGGGTTCTATGGCTACACCTTC.

This chain joins TRBV30 and TRBJ2-5; tentative D call: TRBD2 (6 bases). This CDR3 contains 13 residues. Trimming left V 0 bases short and J 8 bases short, with 13 bases between. The germline CDR1 and CDR2 sequences are GTSNPN and SVGIG (reference sequence). The CDR3: CAWSVLTGGTQYF. Here the CDR3 DNA reads TGTGCCTGGAGTGTACTGACCGGGGGAACCCAGTACTTC.

This clonotype was counted between two and nine times. The V and J genes are TRBV6-2 or TRBV6-3 and TRBJ2-5; possible D gene TRBD2, 6 bases. The germline V gene encodes CDR1 MNHEY and CDR2 SVGEGT. V was shortened by 6 bases and J by 2 bases, with 10 bases between the two germline ends. The CDR3 has 13 amino acids. CDR3 amino acids: CASRASAQETQYF. CDR3 nucleotide sequence: TGTGCCAGCAGGGCTAGCGCGCAAGAGACCCAGTACTTC.

This clonotype was detected ten times or more. The chain combines TRBV7-8 with TRBJ2-3; tentative D call: TRBD2 (6 bases). This CDR3 region has 17 residues. CDR1 SGHVS and CDR2 FQNEAQ come from the germline V gene. V lost 0 bases, J lost 1 base, and 14 bases lay in between. The chain's CDR3 is CASSLAKTRGRTDTQYF. As DNA, the CDR3 is TGTGCCAGCAGCTTAGCAAAGACTAGAGGTCGCACAGATACGCAGTATTTT.

V and J are TRBV27 and TRBJ1-4; D perhaps matches TRBD1 (5 bases). The length of the CDR3 is 13 residues. Germline loops: CDR1 MNHEY, CDR2 SMNVEV (reference sequence). Between the trimmed V and J ends, which lost 5 bases and 7 bases, there was a span of 11 bases. The CDR3 DNA reads as TGTGCCAGCAGTGTGGGGCTAGGTGAAAAACTGTTTTTT. Amino acid sequence: CASSVGLGEKLFF.

The V and J genes are TRBV13 and TRBJ1-6; possible D gene TRBD1, 6 bases. Germline values: CDR1 PRHDT, CDR2 FYEKMQ (reference sequence). The V and J ends lost 6 bases and 4 bases respectively, with 13 bases between them. The CDR3 runs 15 residues. Here the CDR3 DNA reads TGTGCCAGCAGGGCGGACAGAAGATATAATTCACCCCTCCACTTT. Protein: CASRADRRYNSPLHF. The full variable domain, its missing parts supplied by reference TRBV13 and TRBJ1-6, is AAGVIQSPRHLIKEKRETATLKCYPIPRHDTVYWYQQGPGQDPQFLISFYEKMQSDKGSIPDRFSAQQFSDYHSELNMSSLELGDSALYFCASRADRRYNSPLHFGNGTRLTVT.

The rearrangement joins TRBV7-9 to TRBJ2-2; 7 nucleotides agree with TRBD1. The CDR3 sequence is 16 residues long. Germline V gene lookup returns CDR1 SEHNR and CDR2 FQNEAQ (reference sequence). With V trimmed by 4 bases and J by 4 bases, 9 bases remained unmatched. This chain's CDR3 is CASSSPRQGSTGELFF. CDR3 sequence (DNA): TGTGCCAGCAGCTCGCCCAGACAGGGAAGCACCGGGGAGCTGTTTTTT.

This clonotype was counted many times. This chain uses TRBV7-2 with TRBJ1-5, with 7 nucleotides matching TRBD1. The V gene end was trimmed by 6 bases and the J gene end by 5 bases; junction bases not matched to a gene: 13. This CDR3 has 16 amino acids. Per germline, CDR1 SGHTA and CDR2 FQGNSA. In DNA, the CDR3 is TGTGCCAGCAGTATTCAGGGGGGACTGTTTTATCAGCCCCAGCATTTT. Encoded protein: CASSIQGGLFYQPQHF.

This clonotype turned up a few times. The chain uses TRBV12-3 or TRBV12-4 and TRBJ2-1; the match to TRBD1 covers 7 bases. The CDR3 runs 14 residues. V dropped 8 bases and J dropped 6; count of bases not matched to a gene: 10. The CDR3 region is CASHQGGATNEQFF. As DNA, the CDR3 is TGTGCCAGCCACCAAGGGGGCGCAACCAATGAGCAGTTCTTC.

This clonotype was detected many times. The chain couples TRBV19 to TRBJ1-5; 7 bases are shared with TRBD1. This CDR3 region has 12 residues. Losses at the gene ends were 11 bases for V and 7 bases for J; bases not matched to a gene: 8. CDR1 is LNHDA, CDR2 SQIVND, per germline (reference sequence). The CDR3 protein is CAVGTAAQPQHF. Here the CDR3 DNA reads TGTGCCGTCGGGACAGCCGCCCAGCCCCAGCATTTT. Full variable domain (outside the CDR3, taken from reference TRBV19 and TRBJ1-5): DGGITQSPKYLFRKEGQNVTLSCEQNLNHDAMYWYRQDPGQGLRLIYYSQIVNDFQKGDIAEGYSVSREKKESFPLTVTSAQKNPTAFYLCAVGTAAQPQHFGDGTRLSIL.

This clonotype was recorded a few times. V gene TRBV2 combines with J gene TRBJ2-1, with D perhaps being TRBD1 or TRBD2 (5 bases each). This CDR3 comprises 14 residues. Germline V gene data show CDR1 as SNHLY and CDR2 as FYNNEI. V gave up 7 bases and J gave up 7 bases, with 17 bases separating them. The DNA of the CDR3 is TGTGCCAGCAACGGGGCGCCGCCCATAAATGAGCAGTTCTTC. Amino acid sequence: CASNGAPPINEQFF.